These 19 T cell receptor beta chains came from one sample sequenced in a study of shared clonotypes between healthy human individuals. Cells designated naive CD8 were CD45RO-negative and were positively selected for CCR7, with terminally differentiated effector memory CD45RA+ cells excluded. Measured with immunoSEQ multiplex PCR; TCRdb has only the in-frame clones, and not every one. The sample includes around 2,100,000 clones, about 94% of them seen just once. Sequencing was carried out using naive CD8+ T cells sorted from blood. Receptors were obtained from a man aged 18-30 years in good health.

The gene calls are TRBV10-3 and TRBJ1-2, with D perhaps matching TRBD1 (6 bases). Germline loops: CDR1 ENHRY, CDR2 SYGVKD. This CDR3 has 15 residues. V lost 0 bases and J lost 7, with 15 bases in between. CDR3 sequence reads: CAISESRGGAGGYTF. CDR3 bases: TGTGCCATCAGTGAGTCCCGGGGGGGGGCCGGTGGCTACACCTTC.

The chain has TRBV29-1 and TRBJ2-7, with D unresolved. CDR1 is SQVTM, CDR2 ANQGSEA, per germline. The length of the CDR3 is 10 residues. V gave up 0 bases and J gave up 5 bases, with 2 bases separating them. CDR3 sequence (DNA): TGCAGCGTTGAAGAGGACGAGCAGTACTTC. Translating gives CSVEEDEQYF.

In this sample, this clone turned up once. For the CDR3, the DNA is TGTGCCAGCAGCCTTGGGAGCGTGGGCGAGCAGTACTTC. Its protein is CASSLGSVGEQYF. The chain is built from TRBV5-5 and TRBJ2-7, with D possibly being TRBD2 (5 bases). Per the germline V gene, CDR1 is SGHKS and CDR2 is YYEKEE (reference sequence). CDR3 size: 13 residues. The V gene lost 4 bases and the J gene lost 6 bases, with 14 bases spanning the gap.

The chain joins TRBV6-5 to TRBJ2-2; 8 positions match TRBD2. The germline V gene encodes CDR1 MNHEY and CDR2 SVGAGI. V was pared by 7 bases and J by 5 bases, with 6 bases of the junction left unmatched. This CDR3 is built from 14 residues. CDR3 region: CASKKASGTGELFF. The CDR3, as DNA: TGTGCCAGCAAAAAGGCTAGCGGGACCGGGGAGCTGTTTTTT.

V usage is TRBV2 and J usage is TRBJ1-2; TRBD1 aligns across 9 bases. J gave up 3 bases and V 5 bases, and 4 bases lay outside the gene matches. CDR1 and CDR2 (germline): SNHLY, FYNNEI. The CDR3 runs 14 residues. CDR3 sequence: CASSSTGGDYGYTF. Here the CDR3 DNA reads TGTGCCAGCAGTTCGACAGGGGGTGACTATGGCTACACCTTC.

The chain combines TRBV5-4 with TRBJ1-2; no definite D call. This CDR3 is built from 14 residues. V was clipped by 6 bases and J by 1 base, with 13 bases between them. CDR1 is SGHNT, CDR2 YYREEE, per germline (reference sequence). The CDR3 DNA sequence: TGTGCCAGCAACCCTAGCAGGAGTAACTATGGCTACACCTTC. Its translation: CASNPSRSNYGYTF.

The rearrangement joins TRBV6-6 to TRBJ2-7; D gene uncertain. Trimming took 11 bases from V and 0 from J, leaving 11 bases between them. Germline V gene data show CDR1 as MNHNY and CDR2 as SVGAGI (reference sequence). CDR3 length: 12 residues. CDR3 in DNA: TGTGCCGCAGGCGGCACCTCCTACGAGCAGTACTTC. Its protein product is CAAGGTSYEQYF.

This chain joins TRBV11-2 and TRBJ2-7; D is possibly TRBD2 (5 bases). The V end lost 2 bases, the J end lost 0 bases, and 11 bases lay between the germline ends. Germline loops: CDR1 SGHAT, CDR2 FQNNGV. There are 15 residues in the CDR3. The CDR3 DNA reads as TGTGCCAGCAGCTTATCGGTAGGGAGCTCCTACGAGCAGTACTTC. As protein: CASSLSVGSSYEQYF.

The chain recombines TRBV29-1 with TRBJ2-2; D tentatively reads TRBD1 or TRBD2 (5 bases each). The CDR3 consists of 11 residues. The V end was cut by 5 bases, the J end by 6 bases, with 7 bases between. CDR1 and CDR2 (germline): SQVTM, ANQGSEA. As DNA, the CDR3 is TGCAGCGTTATGGGGGCCGGGGAGCTGTTTTTT. Translated, it gives CSVMGAGELFF.

The rearrangement uses TRBV4-1 and TRBJ1-5; no clear D. CDR3 length equals 15 residues. Germline assignment: CDR1 MGHRA and CDR2 YSYEKL. V lost 0 bases, J lost 1 base, and 7 bases lay in between. CDR3 residues: CASSQEKGSNQPQHF. CDR3 DNA: TGCGCCAGCAGCCAAGAGAAGGGAAGCAATCAGCCCCAGCATTTT.

The V gene is TRBV10-3, the J gene TRBJ2-2, with D possibly TRBD1 on 5 matching bases. CDR3 length equals 17 residues. The germline V gene encodes CDR1 ENHRY and CDR2 SYGVKD. Trimming took off 4 bases at V and 6 bases at J, with 21 bases between the two ends. The CDR3 nucleotides read TGTGCCATCAGTGGCCTCCGCGTGGAATGGGGCCCCGGGGAGCTGTTTTTT. It translates to CAISGLRVEWGPGELFF.

This clone showed up just once. V usage is TRBV13 and J usage is TRBJ2-1; D is perhaps TRBD2 (6 bases). The CDR3 consists of 15 residues. Trimming took off 8 bases at V and 8 bases at J, with 22 bases between the two ends. Germline lookup yields CDR1 PRHDT and CDR2 FYEKMQ (reference sequence). The CDR3 protein is CASYSVGGVRDEQFF. The CDR3 DNA sequence: TGTGCCAGCTACTCGGTAGGAGGGGTGAGGGATGAGCAGTTCTTC.

Here the CDR3 reads CASSQGQGNAEAFF. Here the CDR3 DNA reads TGTGCCAGCAGCCAGGGACAGGGTAACGCTGAAGCTTTCTTT. The V gene is TRBV9, the J gene TRBJ1-1, with 9 bases aligning to TRBD1. There are 14 residues in the CDR3. V shed 4 bases, J shed 6 bases, and the junction held 7 bases outside the gene matches. Germline V gene lookup returns CDR1 SGDLS and CDR2 YYNGEE.

This clone was picked up one time. This chain uses TRBV9 with TRBJ2-1; 8 bases align to TRBD2. V shed 0 bases, J shed 5 bases, and the junction held 1 base outside the gene matches. CDR3 length: 14 amino acids. Germline CDR1 reads SGDLS; CDR2 reads YYNGEE. In DNA form, the CDR3 reads TGTGCCAGCAGCGTAGACGGGGGGGACAATGAGCAGTTCTTC. Protein: CASSVDGGDNEQFF.

The V and J genes are TRBV5-8 and TRBJ2-7, with no clear D. This CDR3 has 11 amino acids. The V end lost 0 bases, the J end lost 5 bases, and 3 bases lay between the germline ends. Germline V gene sequence: CDR1 SGHTS, CDR2 YDEGEE. The CDR3 protein is CASSLDDEQYF. The CDR3 coding sequence is TGTGCCAGCAGCTTGGACGACGAGCAGTACTTC.

This chain connects TRBV5-8 to TRBJ1-5; 8 positions agree with TRBD1. The V gene end was trimmed by 0 bases and the J gene end by 6 bases; junction bases not matched to a gene: 2. The CDR3 contains 14 residues. Germline CDR1 SGHTS, CDR2 YDEGEE. The CDR3 DNA sequence: TGTGCCAGCAGCTTGGGACAGGGGCGTCAGCCCCAGCATTTT. Translation: CASSLGQGRQPQHF.

A single count supports this clone. This chain links TRBV28 with TRBJ2-1, with D perhaps matching TRBD1 or TRBD2 (5 bases each). V lost 5 bases and J lost 0, with 14 bases in between. This CDR3 is 16 amino acids long. Per germline, CDR1 MDHEN and CDR2 SYDVKM. As DNA, the CDR3 is TGTGCCAGCAGTGGGGACGGGGTGAGCTCCTACAATGAGCAGTTCTTC. Protein: CASSGDGVSSYNEQFF.

The chain's CDR3 is CASSLSEREGSYEQYF. DNA for the CDR3: TGTGCCAGCAGCTTGTCCGAGCGGGAAGGGTCCTACGAGCAGTACTTC. V is TRBV13 and J is TRBJ2-7; 7 nucleotides align to TRBD2. CDR1 is PRHDT, CDR2 FYEKMQ, per germline (reference sequence). The CDR3 runs 16 residues. Unmatched junction bases numbered 9, after V lost 3 bases and J lost 1 base.

The chain employs TRBV11-2 and TRBJ2-3; 8 nucleotides align to TRBD2. CDR3 length equals 18 residues. The trim removed 3 bases at V and 0 bases at J, leaving 11 bases unmatched. Germline loops: CDR1 SGHAT, CDR2 FQNNGV. CDR3: CASSFSEGLGMSTDTQYF. The CDR3 coding sequence is TGTGCCAGCAGCTTCTCAGAGGGACTAGGGATGAGCACAGATACGCAGTATTTT. Full variable domain (remainder filled in from reference TRBV11-2 and TRBJ2-3): EAGVAQSPRYKIIEKRQSVAFWCNPISGHATLYWYQQILGQGPKLLIQFQNNGVVDDSQLPKDRFSAERLKGVDSTLKIQPAKLEDSAVYLCASSFSEGLGMSTDTQYFGPGTRLTVL.